This T cell receptor (beta chain) came from a study of blood T cell repertoires in COVID-19. Study in general: The study drew acute and convalescent COVID-19 samples from the United States, Italy and Spain. PBMCs, B-cell-depleted T cells, or T cells provided the cDNA or gDNA that made up the material.

After removal of 5 bases from V and 3 bases from J, the junction contained 9 bases not matched to a gene. The CDR3 is 16 residues long. Germline CDR1 is SGHTA and CDR2 is FQGNSA. In the source study's methods: Amplifying reference gene primers gave estimates of nucleated cell counts. The data were produced by immunoSEQ multiplex PCR, yet TCRdb's version contains in-frame clones alone and is incomplete. Clonal size and the V and J genes are those of that table, whereas D and trimming came from the DNA. The sample lists about 340,000 clones; about 90% were seen once. Seattle cases were enrolled at active infection and followed longitudinally.

The sequence was collected from a woman between 65 and 79 years old with COVID-19, enrolled during active disease. V usage is TRBV7-2 and J usage is TRBJ2-3, with 9 bases fitting TRBD2. The sample consisted of peripheral blood. Here the CDR3 DNA reads TGTGCCAGCAGCCCCCGCGGGGGGGGCCGAACAGATACGCAGTATTTT. This gives the protein CASSPRGGGRTDTQYF.